The rows below give T cell receptor beta chains drawn from one sample of a study of blood T cell repertoires in COVID-19. Here immunoSEQ multiplex PCR was the method, and the copy in TCRdb shows in-frame clones only, minus some. There are roughly 120,000 clones in the sample; roughly four fifths occur only once, and about 2.7% lies in the top ten. The sample was peripheral blood. All receptors come from a man aged 50-60 years with acute or convalescent COVID-19. The CDR3 runs from the conserved cysteine through the conserved F or W. A D gene is named only where the DNA matches it firmly. Only some rows state a clone size, as once, few, many or a class for expanded clones.

>.|TRBV6-5|TRBJ2-1|.
CASIRQRRDEQFF
TGTGCCAGCATTCGACAGAGACGCGATGAGCAGTTCTTC
>.|TRBV7-8|TRBJ2-2|.
CASSRDSGNTGELFF
TGTGCCAGCAGCCGAGATAGCGGTAACACCGGGGAGCTGTTTTTT
>TRBD1|TRBV6-1|TRBJ2-7|.
CASSEEGTGGHEQYF
TGTGCCAGCAGTGAAGAAGGGACAGGGGGCCATGAGCAGTACTTC
>.|TRBV10-2|TRBJ2-5|once
CATSEGLLSLPKETQYF
TGCGCCACTTCCGAGGGACTTTTAAGCTTACCGAAAGAGACCCAGTACTTC
>TRBD2|TRBV5-4|TRBJ2-2|.
CASSLGGLAAGELFF
TGTGCCAGCAGCTTGGGGGGACTAGCGGCTGGGGAGCTGTTTTTT
>TRBD1|TRBV13|TRBJ1-2|.
CASSLGAGGAYGYTF
TGTGCCAGCAGCTTAGGCGCAGGGGGCGCCTATGGCTACACCTTC
>TRBD2|TRBV7-8|TRBJ2-7|.
CASSSQLAGVGEQYF
TGTGCCAGCAGCTCACAACTAGCGGGAGTGGGCGAGCAGTACTTC
>TRBD2|TRBV5-1|TRBJ2-1|.
CASSLIRTSGRNEQFF
TGCGCCAGCAGCTTGATTCGGACTAGCGGGAGAAATGAGCAGTTCTTC
>.|TRBV2|TRBJ2-5|.
CASIIPWNGDQETQYF
TGTGCCAGCATCATCCCCTGGAACGGGGACCAAGAGACCCAGTACTTC
>.|TRBV19|TRBJ1-5|.
CASTRDTLWMGNQPQHF
TGTGCCAGTACCCGGGACACGCTTTGGATGGGCAATCAGCCCCAGCATTTT
>.|TRBV19|TRBJ2-1|.
CASSPRREWSDEQFF
TGTGCCAGTAGTCCCCGCCGGGAGTGGAGCGATGAGCAGTTCTTC
>TRBD1|TRBV29-1|TRBJ1-1|.
CSVGLQGAFEAFF
TGCAGCGTTGGTTTACAGGGGGCGTTTGAAGCTTTCTTT
>.|TRBV19|TRBJ2-2|.
CASSTGGSYGAGELFF
TGTGCCAGTAGTACAGGGGGGTCGTACGGCGCCGGGGAGCTGTTTTTT
>TRBD2|TRBV27|TRBJ2-5|.
CASSLSGSGTTQYF
TGTGCCAGCAGCCTCTCCGGAAGCGGGACGACCCAGTACTTC
>TRBD2|TRBV9|TRBJ2-1|few
CASSWREYHNEQFF
TGTGCCAGCAGCTGGCGGGAGTACCACAATGAGCAGTTCTTC
>.|TRBV30|TRBJ1-3|few
CASAPGTGNTIYF
TGTGCCTCCGCGCCGGGGACAGGAAACACCATATATTTT
>.|TRBV19|TRBJ2-7|.
CASSIEAGSEQYF
TGTGCCAGTAGTATAGAGGCGGGGTCCGAGCAGTACTTC
>TRBD1|TRBV7-9|TRBJ2-4|once
CASSLQGGRNIQYF
TGTGCCAGCAGCTTGCAAGGGGGCCGGAACATTCAGTACTTC
>.|TRBV5-4|TRBJ1-4|.
CASSLGGAGRDEKLFF
TGTGCCAGCAGCTTGGGAGGGGCAGGGAGGGATGAAAAACTGTTTTTT
>.|TRBV29-1|TRBJ1-5|few
CSVARQEGQPQHF
TGCAGCGTTGCCCGGCAGGAGGGTCAGCCCCAGCATTTT